The entry below gives a single T cell receptor beta chain sequence along with its context. Antigen: not known. The cDNA was produced through 5'RACE with 10-nucleotide random UMIs. TCRdb re-called the 5' RACE reads with MiXCR, one entry per CDR3 protein. The data hold around 14,000 distinct CDR3 sequences, with roughly 7% observed a single time. This sample is drawn from a study of neurological immune-mediated disorders. The sorted libraries were made from approximately 960,000 CD4+ or CD8+ T cells. Notes on the study in general: Among expanded clones, no CDR3 amino acid sequences were shared across subjects, a pattern suggesting private repertoires in all groups. HTLV-1-associated myelopathy showed the most TCR clonal expansion; multiple sclerosis the least, below healthy controls.

The germline V and J ends were trimmed by 3 bases and 7 bases, with 16 bases remaining between them. The CDR3 spans 15 residues. Germline CDR1 reads SEHNR; CDR2 reads FQNEAQ (reference sequence). The gene calls are TRBV7-9 and TRBJ2-1; D perhaps matches TRBD2 (5 bases). Sequencing was carried out using CD8+ T cells from blood. This TCR was sampled from a woman aged 40-49 years in good health. The CDR3 sequence is CASSLSRDHFNEQFF. The CDR3 DNA reads TGTGCCAGCAGCTTGTCACGGGATCACTTTAATGAGCAGTTCTTC.